This TCR beta chain is drawn from a study of blood T cell repertoires in COVID-19. On the study more broadly: Specimens from acute and convalescent COVID-19 originated in the United States, Italy and Spain.

TCRdb's table, derived via immunoSEQ multiplex PCR, lists solely in-frame clones and lacks some. The table shows approximately 180,000 clones, with about 81% occurring only once. The junction had 10 bases not matched to a gene; V was cut back by 10 bases and J by 5 bases. CDR3 size: 13 residues. Germline CDR1 MDHEN, CDR2 SYDVKM. Material for sequencing was peripheral blood. The source is a woman in her 70s with acute or convalescent COVID-19. J is TRBJ1-2 and V is TRBV28; TRBD1 matches at 7 bases. The CDR3: CATVTGNEYGYTF. CDR3 DNA: TGTGCCACCGTGACAGGGAATGAGTATGGCTACACCTTC.